This is a list of T cell receptor beta chains from one sample in a study of blood T cell repertoires in COVID-19. Generated by immunoSEQ multiplex PCR, the TCRdb table keeps only in-frame clones and is missing some. The data show about 79,000 clones, with around 90% seen just once and roughly 4.4% held by the top ten. The sequenced sample consisted of peripheral blood. These receptors were collected from a man aged 45 to 65 with active COVID-19. Both conserved end residues are part of each CDR3. D genes are given only for firm matches. The size field is filled for only some rows; it gives once, few, many or a size class.

v_gene: TRBV10-2; abundance: .; j_gene: TRBJ2-7; d_gene: TRBD2; CDR3aa: CASSDGAGVNF; CDR3nt: TGCGCCAGCAGTGATGGAGCGGGAGTTAACTTC
v_gene: TRBV12-5; abundance: few; j_gene: TRBJ1-1; d_gene: .; CDR3aa: CASGLLYTEAFF; CDR3nt: TGTGCTAGTGGTTTGTTATACACTGAAGCTTTCTTT
v_gene: TRBV27; abundance: .; j_gene: TRBJ2-5; d_gene: TRBD2; CDR3aa: CASRTSVQETQYF; CDR3nt: TGTGCCAGTAGGACTAGCGTCCAAGAGACCCAGTACTTC
v_gene: TRBV28; abundance: .; j_gene: TRBJ1-2; d_gene: .; CDR3aa: CASSLSEGPYGYTF; CDR3nt: TGTGCCAGCAGTTTATCGGAGGGGCCCTATGGCTACACCTTC
v_gene: TRBV4-3; abundance: .; j_gene: TRBJ1-4; d_gene: .; CDR3aa: CASSQGGGGGSEKLFF; CDR3nt: TGCGCCAGCAGCCAGGGGGGGGGTGGAGGTAGTGAAAAACTGTTTTTT
v_gene: TRBV19; abundance: .; j_gene: TRBJ1-5; d_gene: .; CDR3aa: CASRGSQTSNQPQHF; CDR3nt: TGTGCCAGTCGGGGGTCCCAGACATCCAATCAGCCCCAGCATTTT
v_gene: TRBV7-9; abundance: .; j_gene: TRBJ2-5; d_gene: .; CDR3aa: CASSLGWASAQETQYF; CDR3nt: TGTGCCAGCAGCTTAGGTTGGGCTTCGGCCCAAGAGACCCAGTACTTC
v_gene: TRBV6-1; abundance: .; j_gene: TRBJ1-2; d_gene: .; CDR3aa: CASSEDNRSGYTF; CDR3nt: TGTGCCAGCAGTGAAGACAATCGGAGTGGCTACACCTTC
v_gene: TRBV5-8; abundance: .; j_gene: TRBJ1-2; d_gene: TRBD1; CDR3aa: CASSPKGQGDNYGYTF; CDR3nt: TGTGCCAGCAGCCCGAAGGGACAGGGGGACAACTATGGCTACACCTTC
v_gene: TRBV11-3; abundance: .; j_gene: TRBJ2-7; d_gene: TRBD1; CDR3aa: CASSLDHQAGTGGTYEQYF; CDR3nt: TGTGCCAGCAGCTTAGATCACCAAGCCGGGACAGGGGGTACCTACGAGCAGTACTTC
v_gene: TRBV11-2; abundance: .; j_gene: TRBJ1-4; d_gene: .; CDR3aa: CASSSGGGPNEKLFF; CDR3nt: TGTGCCAGCAGCTCTGGGGGGGGGCCTAATGAAAAACTGTTTTTT
v_gene: TRBV6-5; abundance: .; j_gene: TRBJ1-1; d_gene: .; CDR3aa: CASNLGHPEAFF; CDR3nt: TGTGCCAGCAACCTGGGACATCCTGAAGCTTTCTTT
v_gene: TRBV10-1; abundance: .; j_gene: TRBJ2-7; d_gene: .; CDR3aa: CAEGQGGPYEQYF; CDR3nt: TGCGCAGAGGGGCAGGGAGGTCCCTACGAGCAGTACTTC
v_gene: TRBV28; abundance: .; j_gene: TRBJ1-3; d_gene: .; CDR3aa: CASSGQLSSGNTIYF; CDR3nt: TGTGCCAGCAGTGGACAGTTGAGCTCTGGAAACACCATATATTTT
v_gene: TRBV18; abundance: once; j_gene: TRBJ1-1; d_gene: TRBD1; CDR3aa: CASSPGQGLTEAFF; CDR3nt: TGTGCCAGCTCACCGGGACAGGGATTGACTGAAGCTTTCTTT
v_gene: TRBV18; abundance: .; j_gene: TRBJ2-1; d_gene: .; CDR3aa: CASSPLTGMNEQFF; CDR3nt: TGTGCCAGCTCACCACTCACAGGGATGAATGAGCAGTTCTTC
v_gene: TRBV6-2/TRBV6-3; abundance: .; j_gene: TRBJ2-3; d_gene: .; CDR3aa: CASSYKAGSSTDTQYF; CDR3nt: TGTGCCAGCAGTTACAAGGCGGGATCTAGCACAGATACGCAGTATTTT
v_gene: TRBV11-2; abundance: .; j_gene: TRBJ2-7; d_gene: .; CDR3aa: CASSLGAQTLLEQYF; CDR3nt: TGTGCCAGCAGCTTAGGGGCCCAAACCCTACTCGAGCAGTACTTC
v_gene: TRBV2; abundance: .; j_gene: TRBJ2-7; d_gene: TRBD1; CDR3aa: CASSDPGTGGYEQYF; CDR3nt: TGTGCCAGCAGTGATCCTGGGACAGGGGGTTACGAGCAGTACTTC
v_gene: TRBV5-1; abundance: .; j_gene: TRBJ2-3; d_gene: .; CDR3aa: CASSLDRTSTDTQYF; CDR3nt: TGCGCCAGCAGCTTGGACCGAACTAGCACAGATACGCAGTATTTT
v_gene: TRBV20-1; abundance: .; j_gene: TRBJ2-7; d_gene: .; CDR3aa: CSAGSAVQYF; CDR3nt: TGCAGTGCTGGAAGTGCGGTGCAGTACTTC
v_gene: TRBV5-4; abundance: .; j_gene: TRBJ2-3; d_gene: TRBD2; CDR3aa: CASSLRLAGGTDTQYF; CDR3nt: TGTGCCAGCAGCTTGCGGCTAGCGGGGGGCACAGATACGCAGTATTTT
v_gene: TRBV7-9; abundance: .; j_gene: TRBJ1-4; d_gene: .; CDR3aa: CASSFVQFNEKLFF; CDR3nt: TGTGCCAGCAGCTTCGTACAGTTTAATGAAAAACTGTTTTTT
v_gene: TRBV28; abundance: .; j_gene: TRBJ2-7; d_gene: TRBD2; CDR3aa: CASGRLADSYEQYF; CDR3nt: TGTGCCAGCGGGAGACTAGCGGATTCCTACGAGCAGTACTTC
v_gene: TRBV28; abundance: once; j_gene: TRBJ2-1; d_gene: TRBD2; CDR3aa: CASSGRASYNEQFF; CDR3nt: TGTGCCAGCAGCGGGAGGGCTTCCTACAATGAGCAGTTCTTC
v_gene: TRBV5-1; abundance: .; j_gene: TRBJ2-7; d_gene: .; CDR3aa: CASSIRSGTPREQYF; CDR3nt: TGCGCCAGCAGCATACGGAGTGGCACCCCTAGGGAGCAGTACTTC
v_gene: TRBV10-3; abundance: .; j_gene: TRBJ1-2; d_gene: TRBD1; CDR3aa: CAISAQGAQGYTF; CDR3nt: TGTGCCATCAGTGCACAGGGGGCACAGGGCTACACCTTC
v_gene: TRBV5-4; abundance: .; j_gene: TRBJ2-1; d_gene: .; CDR3aa: CASSSPSGHRNNEQFF; CDR3nt: TGTGCCAGCAGCTCGCCCAGCGGTCATCGGAACAATGAGCAGTTCTTC
v_gene: TRBV11-2; abundance: .; j_gene: TRBJ2-3; d_gene: TRBD2; CDR3aa: CASSLLAGPRGTDTQYF; CDR3nt: TGTGCCAGCAGCTTACTAGCGGGACCGAGAGGGACAGATACGCAGTATTTT
v_gene: TRBV6-1; abundance: .; j_gene: TRBJ1-4; d_gene: .; CDR3aa: CASSDAGVLEKLFF; CDR3nt: TGTGCCAGCAGTGACGCGGGGGTGTTGGAAAAACTGTTTTTT
v_gene: TRBV2; abundance: few; j_gene: TRBJ2-7; d_gene: .; CDR3aa: CASSTDTYEQYF; CDR3nt: TGTGCCAGCAGCACAGACACCTACGAGCAGTACTTC
v_gene: TRBV7-9; abundance: .; j_gene: TRBJ2-3; d_gene: TRBD2; CDR3aa: CASSFISGRARSTDTQYF; CDR3nt: TGTGCCAGCAGCTTCATCAGCGGGAGGGCGAGGAGCACAGATACGCAGTATTTT
v_gene: TRBV12-3/TRBV12-4; abundance: few; j_gene: TRBJ2-1; d_gene: TRBD2; CDR3aa: CASSPGGGHEQFF; CDR3nt: TGTGCCAGCAGTCCGGGGGGGGGCCATGAGCAGTTCTTC
v_gene: TRBV7-2; abundance: .; j_gene: TRBJ1-4; d_gene: TRBD1; CDR3aa: CASSFQPGQGMTNEKLFF; CDR3nt: TGTGCCAGCAGCTTTCAACCGGGACAGGGGATGACTAATGAAAAACTGTTTTTT
v_gene: TRBV28; abundance: .; j_gene: TRBJ2-1; d_gene: TRBD2; CDR3aa: CASSSLAGGGSSYNEQFF; CDR3nt: TGTGCCAGCAGTTCCCTAGCGGGAGGGGGGAGCTCCTACAATGAGCAGTTCTTC
v_gene: TRBV2; abundance: .; j_gene: TRBJ2-5; d_gene: .; CDR3aa: CASSELALSVETQYF; CDR3nt: TGTGCCAGCAGTGAACTAGCGTTATCGGTGGAGACCCAGTACTTC
v_gene: TRBV11-2; abundance: .; j_gene: TRBJ2-7; d_gene: TRBD2; CDR3aa: CASSPLTSGGSYEQYF; CDR3nt: TGTGCCAGCAGCCCCTTGACTAGCGGGGGATCCTACGAGCAGTACTTC
v_gene: TRBV5-6; abundance: .; j_gene: TRBJ2-1; d_gene: .; CDR3aa: CASSFTRYEQFF; CDR3nt: TGTGCCAGCAGCTTTACACGTTATGAGCAGTTCTTC
v_gene: TRBV7-9; abundance: .; j_gene: TRBJ2-3; d_gene: .; CDR3aa: CASSPPSDTQYF; CDR3nt: TGTGCCAGCAGCCCTCCTTCTGATACGCAGTATTTT
v_gene: TRBV20-1; abundance: once; j_gene: TRBJ1-1; d_gene: .; CDR3aa: CSASWGRNTEAFF; CDR3nt: TGCAGTGCTAGTTGGGGCAGGAACACTGAAGCTTTCTTT
v_gene: TRBV2; abundance: .; j_gene: TRBJ1-1; d_gene: TRBD1; CDR3aa: CASRLLGTENTEAFF; CDR3nt: TGTGCCAGCAGGTTGTTAGGGACAGAGAACACTGAAGCTTTCTTT
v_gene: TRBV9; abundance: .; j_gene: TRBJ2-4; d_gene: TRBD2; CDR3aa: CASSVLAGSGKNIQYF; CDR3nt: TGTGCCAGCAGCGTTCTAGCGGGATCGGGCAAAAACATTCAGTACTTC
v_gene: TRBV19; abundance: .; j_gene: TRBJ2-2; d_gene: TRBD2; CDR3aa: CASQPLAETGELFF; CDR3nt: TGTGCCAGTCAACCACTAGCGGAGACCGGGGAGCTGTTTTTT
v_gene: TRBV2; abundance: .; j_gene: TRBJ2-7; d_gene: TRBD2; CDR3aa: CASSETREGQYEQYF; CDR3nt: TGTGCCAGCAGTGAAACCCGGGAGGGCCAGTACGAGCAGTACTTC
v_gene: TRBV9; abundance: .; j_gene: TRBJ1-3; d_gene: .; CDR3aa: CASSPDPSGSGNTIYF; CDR3nt: TGTGCCAGCAGCCCCGACCCGTCGGGATCTGGAAACACCATATATTTT
v_gene: TRBV19; abundance: once; j_gene: TRBJ1-2; d_gene: TRBD1; CDR3aa: CASTSDRGAYGYTF; CDR3nt: TGTGCCAGTACCTCGGACAGGGGGGCCTATGGCTACACCTTC
v_gene: TRBV7-2; abundance: .; j_gene: TRBJ2-5; d_gene: .; CDR3aa: CASSLTAAGQETQYF; CDR3nt: TGTGCCAGCAGCTTAACGGCGGCGGGCCAAGAGACCCAGTACTTC
v_gene: TRBV9; abundance: .; j_gene: TRBJ2-7; d_gene: TRBD1; CDR3aa: CASSPGQAVYEQYF; CDR3nt: TGTGCCAGCAGCCCTGGACAGGCCGTTTACGAGCAGTACTTC
v_gene: TRBV14; abundance: .; j_gene: TRBJ1-4; d_gene: .; CDR3aa: CASSQRVATNEKLFF; CDR3nt: TGTGCCAGCAGCCAGCGGGTTGCAACTAATGAAAAACTGTTTTTT
v_gene: TRBV6-4; abundance: .; j_gene: TRBJ2-3; d_gene: .; CDR3aa: CASPHPSTPRQYF; CDR3nt: TGTGCCAGCCCTCATCCCTCGACTCCGCGACAGTATTTT
v_gene: TRBV20-1; abundance: many; j_gene: TRBJ1-6; d_gene: .; CDR3aa: CSAGQSSPLHF; CDR3nt: TGCAGTGCTGGACAGTCTTCACCCCTCCACTTT
v_gene: TRBV18; abundance: .; j_gene: TRBJ1-2; d_gene: TRBD1; CDR3aa: CASSQPGGPNYGYTF; CDR3nt: TGTGCCAGCTCACAACCAGGGGGCCCTAACTATGGCTACACCTTC